This T cell receptor (beta chain) derives from a study of graft-versus-host responses after intestinal transplantation. For the study at large: Grafts that recipients had were multivisceral, liver-intestinal, or isolated intestinal transplants. Tacrolimus and steroids were given for around three years to all recipients after anti-thymocyte globulin induction. Study-wide points: Recipient marrow contained GvH clones, some of which appeared first in ileum or blood. Graft-donor T cell macrochimerism coincided with high graft-versus-host to host-versus-graft clonal ratios in allografts.

Trimming removed 6 bases from V and 3 bases from J, with 17 bases in between. The CDR3 runs 15 residues. Per the germline V gene, CDR1 is LNHDA and CDR2 is SQIVND (reference sequence). Measured with immunoSEQ multiplex PCR; TCRdb has only the in-frame clones, and not every one. Altogether around 100,000 clones are present, about 88% being singletons, with the ten largest covering 0.85% to 1%. Of note for this clone: The antigen is not known.

This sample comprised unstimulated CD4+ T cells sorted from spleen or lymph node cells, obtained before transplant. This chain links TRBV19 with TRBJ1-1, with a weak D call TRBD1 (6 bases). This TCR came from a human donor who was the organ donor for an intestinal transplant. Written as DNA, the CDR3 is TGTGCCAGTAGCCCTAGAGGGACACATTACACTGAAGCTTTCTTT. This gives the protein CASSPRGTHYTEAFF.